Shown below are 18 T cell receptor beta chains from a single sample sequenced in a study of blood T cells in healthy people across ages. A second about 7 to 12 cycle PCR used barcoded and J-beta primers. TCRdb independently ran MiXCR on the 5' RACE reads; one entry per CDR3 protein. The sample lists 650,000 to 800,000 distinct CDR3 sequences, around 50% occurring once. The specimen was blood. The receptor source for this set is a woman at least 80 years old in good health.

V is TRBV12-3 or TRBV12-4 and J is TRBJ1-2; 8 nucleotides line up with TRBD1. CDR3 length equals 14 residues. The junction had 8 bases not matched to a gene; V was cut back by 6 bases and J by 5 bases. The CDR3 DNA sequence: TGTGCCAGCAGGATCGCAACAGGGGGGTATGGCTACACCTTC. The encoded protein is CASRIATGGYGYTF.

This clonotype occurred once. One end of the junction does not line up with germline, which may come from a read error. The chain links TRBV20-1 to TRBJ2-3, with D possibly TRBD1 on 5 matching bases. Germline loops: CDR1 DFQATT, CDR2 SNEGSKA (reference sequence). The CDR3 sequence is 13 residues long. The CDR3 DNA is TGCAGTGCTAGAGACCCCCCCACAGGTACGCAGTATTTT. This codes for CSARDPPTGTQYF.

This clonotype has a handful of counts. V is TRBV6-5 and J is TRBJ1-4, with 7 bases identical to TRBD1. Germline V gene lookup returns CDR1 MNHEY and CDR2 SVGAGI. The ends lost 8 bases at V and 5 bases at J; junction bases unmatched: 8. The CDR3 has 14 residues. CDR3: CASGRQGANEKLFF. The DNA of the CDR3 is TGTGCCAGCGGTAGACAGGGTGCGAATGAAAAACTGTTTTTT.

CDR3 DNA: TGTGCCAGCAGCTTAGGGTGGGGTAATCCGCAGTATTTT. It encodes CASSLGWGNPQYF. V and J are TRBV7-2 and TRBJ2-3, with D uncertain. V dropped 1 base and J dropped 10 bases, with 12 bases sitting between them. From germline, CDR1 is SGHTA and CDR2 FQGNSA. This CDR3 region has 13 residues.

This chain uses TRBV20-1 with TRBJ2-7; TRBD2 aligns across 10 bases. There are 13 residues in the CDR3. Looked up from germline, CDR1 is DFQATT and CDR2 is SNEGSKA (reference sequence). The junction had 7 bases not matched to a gene; V was cut back by 8 bases and J by 3 bases. The CDR3 bases are TGCAGTACACTGGCTAGCGGGAGCTACGAGCAGTACTTC. Translating gives CSTLASGSYEQYF.

This clonotype was found many times. This sequence joins TRBV2 and TRBJ2-3; possible D gene TRBD1, 6 bases. This CDR3 contains 13 residues. Looked up from germline, CDR1 is SNHLY and CDR2 is FYNNEI. V was cut by 8 bases and J by 4 bases, with 13 bases left in between. The CDR3 coding sequence is TGTGCCAGCGCATATACAGGGCCAGATACGCAGTATTTT. As protein: CASAYTGPDTQYF.

This chain uses TRBV6-8 with TRBJ2-2; 7 bases are shared with TRBD1. This CDR3 is built from 14 residues. Germline assignment: CDR1 MNHGY and CDR2 SAAAGT. The ends lost 5 bases at V and 6 bases at J; junction bases unmatched: 6. The CDR3 DNA sequence: TGTGCCAGCAGTGCAACTCAGGGGGCCGGGGAGCTGTTTTTT. Protein: CASSATQGAGELFF.

Concerning this clonotype itself: A much larger clone sits a single nucleotide away, making a read error possible. This chain joins TRBV12-3 or TRBV12-4 and TRBJ1-2, with D perhaps TRBD1 (5 bases). The V end lost 6 bases, the J end lost 7 bases, and 15 bases lay between the germline ends. The CDR3 has 13 amino acids. CDR3 residues: CASRNDGGVGYTF. For the CDR3, the DNA is TGTGCCAGCAGAAACGACGGGGGGGTTGGCTACACCTTC.

This clonotype was recorded at least ten times. The V gene is TRBV5-1, the J gene TRBJ2-7; 7 nucleotides line up with TRBD1. The CDR3 extends over 13 amino acids. CDR1 SGHRS and CDR2 YFSETQ come from the germline V gene. J was trimmed by 3 bases and V by 4 bases; bases with no gene match: 4. CDR3 sequence (DNA): TGCGCCAGCAGCCGGGACAGACTCTACGAGCAGTACTTC. Protein: CASSRDRLYEQYF. Full variable domain (rest looked up from reference TRBV5-1 and TRBJ2-7): KAGVTQTPRYLIKTRGQQVTLSCSPISGHRSVSWYQQTPGQGLQFLFEYFSETQRNKGNFPGRFSGRQFSNSRSEMNVSTLELGDSALYLCASSRDRLYEQYFGPGTRLTVT.

The J gene is TRBJ2-1, the V gene TRBV20-1; 8 nucleotides align to TRBD2. TRBJ2-7 explains the end of the DNA better; the J call may be wrong. CDR1 is DFQATT, CDR2 SNEGSKA, per germline (reference sequence). This CDR3 region has 19 residues. CDR3 nucleotides: TGCAGTGCTAGGGGACTAGTGGGAGGTATCCCCAGCTCCTACAATGAGCAGTACTTC. Translation gives CSARGLVGGIPSSYNEQYF.

The chain employs TRBV29-1 and TRBJ2-2; 9 bases map to TRBD2. The J segment lost 5 bases and the V segment lost 1 base, leaving 2 bases of the junction unmatched. The germline V gene encodes CDR1 SQVTM and CDR2 ANQGSEA. The CDR3 contains 14 residues. The CDR3 here is CSVEASGVTGELFF. CDR3 nucleotides: TGCAGCGTTGAAGCTAGCGGGGTTACCGGGGAGCTGTTTTTT.

This clonotype was recorded a few times. The V gene is TRBV5-1, the J gene TRBJ2-1, with TRBD2 matching over 9 bases. The J call may be in error: the DNA end matches TRBJ2-7 better. In germline, CDR1 is SGHRS, CDR2 YFSETQ. CDR3 length: 14 amino acids. The CDR3 region is CASSLLAGLNEQYF. CDR3 DNA sequence: TGCGCCAGCAGCCTCCTAGCGGGACTCAATGAGCAGTACTTC.

This clonotype was detected many times. The chain links TRBV7-2 to TRBJ1-4; D is unresolved. This CDR3 is built from 14 residues. V lost 5 bases, J lost 9 bases, and 16 bases lay in between. Germline-derived CDR1 and CDR2 are SGHTA and FQGNSA. CDR3 bases: TGTGCCAGCAGCCCCCCGGGGTCGGCCCAAAAACTGTTTTTT. Protein product: CASSPPGSAQKLFF. Complete variable domain (other parts from reference TRBV7-2 and TRBJ1-4): GAGVSQSPSNKVTEKGKDVELRCDPISGHTALYWYRQSLGQGLEFLIYFQGNSAPDKSGLPSDRFSAERTGGSVSTLTIQRTQQEDSAVYLCASSPPGSAQKLFFGSGTQLSVL.

This clonotype was seen at least ten times. The chain has TRBV5-1 and TRBJ2-3; 9 bases are shared with TRBD2. Germline CDR1 and CDR2: SGHRS and YFSETQ. The CDR3 loop spans 16 amino acids. With V trimmed by 0 bases and J by 5 bases, 7 bases remained unmatched. The CDR3 protein is CASSLAGTSGRDTQYF. CDR3 DNA sequence: TGCGCCAGCAGCTTGGCCGGAACTAGCGGGCGAGATACGCAGTATTTT. Combining the CDR3 with reference TRBV5-1 and TRBJ2-3 gives the whole variable domain KAGVTQTPRYLIKTRGQQVTLSCSPISGHRSVSWYQQTPGQGLQFLFEYFSETQRNKGNFPGRFSGRQFSNSRSEMNVSTLELGDSALYLCASSLAGTSGRDTQYFGPGTRLTVL.

The V gene is TRBV12-3 or TRBV12-4, the J gene TRBJ2-7; 9 bases agree with TRBD1. V lost 3 bases to trimming and J lost 2 bases; unmatched junction nucleotides: 8. CDR3 length: 16 residues. CDR3 protein: CASSLMDRGIPYEQYF. In DNA, the CDR3 is TGTGCCAGCAGTTTGATGGACAGGGGTATTCCCTACGAGCAGTACTTC.

This clonotype occurred many times. The genes are TRBV5-5 and TRBJ2-4; D unclear. The closer fit of TRBJ2-7 to the DNA end suggests the J call may be wrong. The length of the CDR3 is 13 residues. Germline V CDR1 and CDR2: SGHKS, YYEKEE (reference sequence). Here the CDR3 reads CASSLEGLYEQYF. The CDR3 nucleotides are TGTGCCAGCAGCTTGGAAGGGCTCTACGAGCAGTACTTC.

The chain uses TRBV3-1 and TRBJ2-5; D gene unclear. V gave up 1 base and J gave up 11 bases, with 20 bases separating them. The CDR3 loop spans 15 amino acids. Germline assignment: CDR1 LGHDT and CDR2 YNNKEL (reference sequence). CDR3 residues: CASSQATQKRLGQYF. For the CDR3, the DNA is TGTGCCAGCAGCCAAGCGACACAGAAGAGGCTTGGGCAGTACTTC.

As regards this clonotype: This clone may be a read error of a much larger clone one base away. V is TRBV3-1 and J is TRBJ2-1; 9 nucleotides align to TRBD2. This CDR3 comprises 12 residues. V lost 4 bases and J lost 8; bases outside the gene matches: 0. CDR1 and CDR2 (germline): LGHDT, YNNKEL (reference sequence). The CDR3 loop reads CASSRTSDEQFF. The DNA of the CDR3 is TGTGCCAGCAGCCGGACTAGCGATGAGCAGTTCTTC.